This TCR beta chain appears in the sequencing data of a study of Ad26.COV2.S vaccination and SARS-CoV-2 variants. Whole-study results and caveats: Spike-specific TCR breadth was greater after Ad26.COV2.S than placebo.

TCRdb keeps only in-frame clones here, not all; method: immunoSEQ multiplex PCR. The sample contains approximately 420,000 clones, 88% of which appear only once. The CDR3 loop spans 19 amino acids. As concerns this clone: Its antigen is unknown.

Described treatment: over 15 received Ad26.COV2.S at low or high dose, single or two shots; about 5 received placebo; per-sample allocation not given. On day 63 after the first injection, vaccine and placebo recipients gave samples. The clonotype originates from a person aged 18-60 years who received the Ad26.COV2.S COVID-19 vaccine or a placebo. Source: peripheral blood, taken in a trial of Ad26.COV2.S vaccine versus placebo. The genes are TRBV21-1 and TRBJ1-6. TRBV21-1 is a pseudogene segment. CDR3 DNA: TGTGCCAGCAGCAAAGCGCTCAAGGACCCAGTGGAGCCGAATTCACCCCTCCACTTT. Translation gives CASSKALKDPVEPNSPLHF.